The 8 T cell receptor beta chains presented below share a single source sample, sequenced in a study of beta chain features in type 1 diabetes. The authors reverse transcribed all of the isolated RNA, so sequencing captured expressed TCRB transcripts. Generated by immunoSEQ multiplex PCR, the TCRdb table keeps only in-frame clones and is missing some. This sample has under 400,000 clones, with roughly a fifth found just once. The sample taken for sequencing was naive CD4+ T cells from blood. These receptors all come from a young woman in good health.

The table lists this clone with a few counts. V is TRBV11-2 and J is TRBJ2-3, with 12 bases aligning to TRBD2. Germline assignment: CDR1 SGHAT and CDR2 FQNNGV. The CDR3 has 15 amino acids. V shed 4 bases and J 3 bases; nucleotides not matched to a gene: 2. The CDR3 sequence: CASSSGLAGTDTQYF. CDR3 nucleotide sequence: TGTGCCAGCAGCTCGGGACTAGCGGGTACAGATACGCAGTATTTT. Based on the CDR3 plus reference TRBV11-2 and TRBJ2-3, the full variable domain is EAGVAQSPRYKIIEKRQSVAFWCNPISGHATLYWYQQILGQGPKLLIQFQNNGVVDDSQLPKDRFSAERLKGVDSTLKIQPAKLEDSAVYLCASSSGLAGTDTQYFGPGTRLTVL.

The genes are TRBV12-5 and TRBJ1-1; D might be TRBD1 (5 bases). Trimming left V 4 bases short and J 1 base short, with 13 bases between. The CDR3 runs 15 residues. Germline V lookup: CDR1 LGHNT, CDR2 FRNRAP. Here the CDR3 reads CASGYRSTENTEAFF. CDR3 sequence (DNA): TGTGCTAGTGGTTATCGCTCGACAGAGAACACTGAAGCTTTCTTT.

The CDR3 DNA reads as TGTGCCAGCACCCCTATGGCTAGCGTCGAGCAGTACTTC. Translated: CASTPMASVEQYF. This chain joins TRBV7-2 and TRBJ2-7; perhaps TRBD2 as D (6 bases). The germline CDR1 and CDR2 sequences are SGHTA and FQGNSA. The CDR3 has 13 amino acids. V was pared by 7 bases and J by 6 bases, with 16 bases between.

This chain uses TRBV7-2 with TRBJ2-3, with D unresolved. The CDR3 runs to 14 residues. Trimming left V 1 base short and J 2 bases short, with 7 bases between. Germline V CDR1 and CDR2: SGHTA, FQGNSA. CDR3 region: CASSLGLITDTQYF. DNA of the CDR3: TGTGCCAGCAGCTTAGGACTGATCACAGATACGCAGTATTTT.

This clone was detected a few times. The chain uses TRBV2 and TRBJ2-7; 8 bases map to TRBD2. There are 15 residues in the CDR3. Unmatched junction bases numbered 14, after V lost 7 bases and J lost 6 bases. The V gene's germline CDR1 is SNHLY and CDR2 FYNNEI. CDR3 sequence reads: CASIPVGGRSREQYF. CDR3 bases: TGTGCCAGCATCCCTGTGGGCGGGAGGAGTCGCGAGCAGTACTTC.

The chain links TRBV19 to TRBJ2-7, with D possibly TRBD2 on 5 matching bases. V lost 1 base to trimming and J lost 6 bases, with 10 bases between them. This CDR3 region has 13 residues. CDR1 and CDR2 from the germline V gene are LNHDA and SQIVND (reference sequence). The CDR3 loop is CASSIVSGVEQYF. Here the CDR3 DNA reads TGTGCCAGTAGTATAGTATCCGGGGTCGAGCAGTACTTC.

The genes are TRBV29-1 and TRBJ2-3; unclear D gene. V was trimmed by 3 bases and J by 0 bases, leaving 13 bases between them. This CDR3 has 15 amino acids. The germline gives CDR1 SQVTM, CDR2 ANQGSEA. The CDR3 loop reads CSVDTAVPSTDTQYF. CDR3 coding DNA: TGCAGCGTTGACACGGCGGTCCCTAGCACAGATACGCAGTATTTT.

This rearrangement joins TRBV30 to TRBJ1-1; D gene ambiguous. The CDR3 length is 13 residues. The germline gives CDR1 GTSNPN, CDR2 SVGIG (reference sequence). V was cut by 3 bases and J by 4 bases, with 12 bases left in between. The CDR3 sequence: CAWSRPWSTEAFF. For the CDR3, the DNA is TGTGCCTGGAGCCGTCCTTGGAGCACTGAAGCTTTCTTT.